The clone carrying this T cell receptor (beta chain) was counted many times. The CDR3 extends 3 residues past the end of the read, so its final part is completed from the germline J gene. The data originate from a study of T cell clonality in common variable immunodeficiency. V gave up 0 bases and J gave up 7 bases; unmatched junction bases: 6. Germline V CDR1 and CDR2: SGHRS, YFSETQ. CDR3 length: 15 amino acids. Some clones are missing from TCRdb's copy, which holds only in-frame ones; the method was immunoSEQ multiplex PCR. The sample was found to contain under 65,000 clones, and every one recurs. The chain combines TRBV5-1 with TRBJ2-2; TRBD2 matches at 7 bases. The material sequenced was peripheral blood mononuclear cells. The sequence was obtained from a person aged 18 to 75 in good health. CDR3 amino acids: CASSLDPGRGGELFF. The sequenced part of the CDR3 DNA is TGCGCCAGCAGCTTGGATCCAGGGAGGGGCGGGGAG.